The clone carrying this TCR beta chain was observed many times. Its antigen is not known. This CDR3 spans 17 amino acids. V shed 4 bases and J 7 bases; nucleotides not matched to a gene: 9. Germline V gene lookup returns CDR1 SEHNR and CDR2 FQNEAQ (reference sequence). These data belong to a study of T-cell reconstitution after alpha-beta-depleted transplantation in children. Overall study findings and caveats: Expanded graft clones numbering several hundred reportedly gave rise to alpha-beta T cells about two months after transplant. Surviving recipient T cells and intrathymic progenitors accounted for some patients' high TCRbeta diversity at day 60.

Construction of the TCRbeta library involved unique molecular identifiers. A single record per CDR3 protein comes from TCRdb applying MiXCR to the PCR reads. The repertoire includes 280,000 or so distinct CDR3 sequences, around a tenth of them detected once, and about 20% sits in the top ten. Sequenced here: peripheral blood, sampled 180 days after TCRalphabeta/CD19-depleted stem cell transplant. The chain couples TRBV7-9 to TRBJ2-1, with 14 positions matching TRBD2. The sequence was collected from a male patient aged 2-15 years who had a stem cell transplant for chronic granulomatous disease, so the T cells may come from the graft donor. The CDR3 DNA follows: TGTGCCAGCAGCTCGGGACTAGCGGGAGAAAGGTATAATGAGCAGTTCTTC. Protein: CASSSGLAGERYNEQFF.